The clone carrying this TCR beta chain was detected a few times. The germline V gene has CDR1 SNHLY and CDR2 FYNNEI. The CDR3 has 17 amino acids. The J segment lost 4 bases and the V segment lost 5 bases, leaving 7 bases of the junction unmatched. The sample comes from a study of cytomegalovirus exposure and HLA in healthy donors. Healthy bone marrow donors made up the donor group. The PCR was carried out with 60 Vbeta primers and 13 Jbeta primers. Some clones are missing from TCRdb's copy, which holds only in-frame ones; the method was immunoSEQ multiplex PCR. The sample holds about 180,000 clones, under 90% seen once.

Sequenced material: PBMCs. This chain joins TRBV2 and TRBJ2-6; 11 nucleotides align to TRBD1. This receptor was obtained from a man aged 25 to 45 in good health and CMV-seropositive. This chain's CDR3 is CASSRDRGGSGANVLTF. The CDR3 nucleotides are TGTGCCAGCAGTCGGGACAGGGGGGGTTCCGGGGCCAACGTCCTGACTTTC.